Below, 14 T cell receptor beta chains from the same sample are listed, as sequenced in a study of vaccination and CD4 T cells after COVID-19. These receptors have no identified antigens. Treatment denoted: roughly 10-day PBMC culture with coronavirus spike peptide pools or control peptides (ViraFEST assay). Cultured CD4+ T cell DNA underwent sequencing with the Oncomine TCR Beta short-read assay. TCRdb redid the calling of the PCR reads with MiXCR, one entry per CDR3 protein. The data contain 14,000 to 15,000 distinct CDR3 sequences, about 50% of them singletons. Sequencing was done on a sample of CD4+ T cells from blood, cultured in vitro. The receptors were gathered from a human donor who had recovered from COVID-19.

This chain joins TRBV6-5 and TRBJ1-1; 11 bases are a match to TRBD1. The CDR3 runs 15 residues. Germline V gene sequence: CDR1 MNHEY, CDR2 SVGAGI. V shed 4 bases, J shed 7 bases, and the junction held 8 bases outside the gene matches. CDR3 DNA: TGTGCCAGCAGTTCTCCGGGACAGGGGGTCTTTGAAGCTTTCTTT. Protein product: CASSSPGQGVFEAFF.

The rearrangement links TRBV28 to TRBJ1-5; 9 nucleotides agree with TRBD1. With V trimmed by 5 bases and J by 2 bases, 4 bases remained unmatched. The CDR3 has 15 residues. CDR1 is MDHEN, CDR2 SYDVKM, per germline. CDR3 sequence: CASSQGTGRNQPQHF. The CDR3 DNA sequence: TGTGCCAGCAGTCAGGGGACAGGGCGCAATCAGCCCCAGCATTTT.

There are a few counts of this clonotype. This sequence joins TRBV6-2 or TRBV6-3 and TRBJ1-5; 7 bases are shared with TRBD1. V shed 5 bases and J 4 bases; nucleotides not matched to a gene: 14. Germline V lookup: CDR1 MNHEY, CDR2 SVGEGT. The CDR3 is made up of 17 amino acids. CDR3: CASSKNYRTTGNQPQHF. The CDR3 DNA reads as TGTGCCAGCAGTAAGAATTACCGAACGACAGGGAATCAGCCCCAGCATTTT.

The chain employs TRBV6-1 and TRBJ2-2, with unresolved D. The length of the CDR3 is 13 residues. V was cut by 7 bases and J by 7 bases, with 13 bases left in between. In germline, CDR1 is MNHNS, CDR2 SASEGT. The DNA of the CDR3 is TGTGCCAGCAACAGAGCCCCGGGCGGGGAGCTGTTTTTT. Its translation is CASNRAPGGELFF.

Only a few counts were recorded for this clonotype. This chain connects TRBV20-1 to TRBJ2-5; TRBD2 matches 7 bases. The CDR3 runs 14 residues. Germline trimming cut 0 bases from V and 4 bases from J; bases unmatched to any gene: 5. Germline loops: CDR1 DFQATT, CDR2 SNEGSKA (reference sequence). In DNA, the CDR3 is TGCAGTGCTAGAGATCCTAGCGGACGAGAGACCCAGTACTTC. It codes for CSARDPSGRETQYF.

This clonotype was seen more than once but under ten times. The CDR3 loop is CSAGLAGVSGELFF. In DNA form, the CDR3 reads TGCAGTGCAGGACTAGCGGGAGTGTCCGGGGAGCTGTTTTTT. The chain uses TRBV20-1 and TRBJ2-2; TRBD2 agrees at 13 bases. The V and J ends lost 6 bases and 6 bases, in that order; junction bases with no gene match: 4. From germline, CDR1 is DFQATT and CDR2 SNEGSKA (reference sequence). The CDR3 has 14 residues.

V gene TRBV5-4 combines with J gene TRBJ2-7, with 10 bases identical to TRBD2. Germline V gives CDR1 SGHNT, CDR2 YYREEE (reference sequence). Trimming took 0 bases from V and 2 from J; bases not matched to a gene: 2. The CDR3 extends over 15 amino acids. The CDR3 loop reads CASSLASGSPYEQYF. DNA for the CDR3: TGTGCCAGCAGCTTGGCTAGCGGGAGCCCCTACGAGCAGTACTTC.

The chain joins TRBV7-9 to TRBJ2-7; D possibly corresponds to TRBD1 (6 bases). Trimming shortened V by 4 bases and J by 2 bases, and 15 bases separated the two germline ends. This CDR3 comprises 15 residues. The germline V gene encodes CDR1 SEHNR and CDR2 FQNEAQ (reference sequence). CDR3 bases: TGTGCCAGCAGCTCGTTCGGGGACACGCCCTACGAGCAGTACTTC. Translating gives CASSSFGDTPYEQYF.

This clonotype was found a few times. The rearrangement links TRBV6-5 to TRBJ1-1; D is uncertain. The CDR3 contains 14 residues. CDR1 and CDR2 from the germline V gene are MNHEY and SVGAGI. Trimming pared 2 bases from V and 1 base from J, leaving 8 bases between. The CDR3 region is CASSYGVGNTEAFF. The CDR3 DNA reads TGTGCCAGCAGTTACGGGGTTGGGAACACTGAAGCTTTCTTT.

The table lists this clonotype with a few counts. This sequence joins TRBV15 and TRBJ2-1; 8 positions match TRBD2. V gave up 1 base and J gave up 5 bases; unmatched junction bases: 7. Germline CDR1 LNHNV, CDR2 YYDKDF (reference sequence). CDR3 length: 16 amino acids. The CDR3 reads CATSRGQGRGDNEQFF. CDR3 in DNA: TGTGCCACCAGCAGAGGTCAGGGGCGGGGGGACAATGAGCAGTTCTTC.

This clonotype came up a few times. The rearrangement joins TRBV6-4 to TRBJ2-2; no clear D gene. The CDR3 totals 15 residues. Germline CDR1 MRHNA, CDR2 SNTAGT. With 2 bases removed from V and 1 base from J, the gap between germline ends came to 8 bases. The CDR3, as DNA: TGTGCCAGCAGTGACGGCACCAGGAACACCGGGGAGCTGTTTTTT. This sequence encodes CASSDGTRNTGELFF.

This clonotype showed up just a few times. This chain links TRBV2 with TRBJ2-3; D perhaps matches TRBD2 (6 bases). Trimming took off 8 bases at V and 2 bases at J, with 17 bases between the two ends. Germline loops: CDR1 SNHLY, CDR2 FYNNEI. CDR3 length equals 15 residues. CDR3 sequence reads: CASYAGPPLTDTQYF. CDR3 nucleotides: TGTGCCAGCTATGCGGGACCCCCGCTCACAGATACGCAGTATTTT.

CDR3 sequence: CASTTDREDTEAFF. The CDR3 bases are TGTGCCAGCACCACGGACAGGGAGGACACTGAAGCTTTCTTT. This sequence joins TRBV28 and TRBJ1-1; TRBD1 matches 8 bases. Germline CDR1 MDHEN, CDR2 SYDVKM. This CDR3 has 14 residues. With V trimmed by 7 bases and J by 3 bases, 7 bases remained unmatched.

CDR3 sequence (DNA): TGTGCCAGCAGTCAGAGGGGTTCTGGGGCCAACGTCCTGACTTTC. This encodes CASSQRGSGANVLTF. This chain links TRBV2 with TRBJ2-6; TRBD1 or TRBD2 may be the D gene (5 bases each). Per the germline V gene, CDR1 is SNHLY and CDR2 is FYNNEI. Trimming took 5 bases from V and 1 from J, leaving 9 bases between them. CDR3 size: 15 residues.